This T cell receptor beta chain was recovered during a study of CD8+ T cells in alopecia areata. As for the study in general: The study gave treated patients oral tofacitinib at 5 to 10 mg twice daily. By percentage of affected scalp area, the severity of treated patients was scored.

The sequencing template was cDNA reverse transcribed from extracted RNA. TCRdb keeps only in-frame clones here, not all; method: immunoSEQ multiplex PCR. Among some 120,000 clones, 60% to 65% were seen once, and the ten largest hold more than 5.5%. Study-wide points: With tofacitinib ongoing, many expanded lesional clones persisted in both scalp and blood. Researchers report lesional scalp, most notably alopecia totalis/universalis, outstripped normal scalp in clonality.

This clone was recorded a few times. Its antigen is currently unknown. Treatment noted: oral pan-JAK inhibitor, 5-10 mg twice daily. The starting material was CD4+ T cells sorted from blood, obtained at week 4, from a patient treated with tofacitinib. The receptor comes from a human donor with alopecia areata.

The CDR3 DNA reads TGTGCCAGCAGCTCCCGGACCGGGGACACTGAAGCTTTCTTT. Its translation: CASSSRTGDTEAFF. The chain joins TRBV7-2 to TRBJ1-1; D is undetermined. Trimming left V 4 bases short and J 3 bases short, with 12 bases between. The CDR3 sequence is 14 residues long. CDR1 and CDR2 (germline): SGHTA, FQGNSA.